A single T cell receptor beta chain is shown here with its context. Its target is unknown. Researchers prepared the TRB cDNA libraries using 5' RACE with UMI labels. TCRdb reworked the 5' RACE reads into one entry per CDR3 protein, no DNA. This listing includes tens of thousands of distinct CDR3 sequences. This CDR3 comprises 14 residues. CDR1 PRHDT and CDR2 FYEKMQ come from the germline V gene (reference sequence). This record comes from a study of CXCR3-negative and CXCR3-positive naive CD8 T cells. Findings and limits, study-wide: Naive cells positive for CXCR3 carried more hydrophobic TRB CDR3s than CXCR3-negative ones.

The sequencing sample was made of naive CXCR3+ CD8+ T cells from blood. Subset indicated: CD45RO-CCR7+CD27+CD95- naive CD8+ T cells expressing CXCR3 (TNR3+). The receptor comes from a human donor in good health. Some clones in this sample may be carry-over from other donors' samples. This sequence joins TRBV13 and TRBJ1-1. The CDR3: CASSSGLGGTEAFF.